This TCR beta chain was recorded in a study of blood T cell repertoires in COVID-19. Sequenced by immunoSEQ multiplex PCR; TCRdb stores in-frame clones only, minus some. Of fewer than 250,000 clones listed, around four fifths were seen once; the top ten hold under 5%. CDR1 is SGHDT, CDR2 YYEEEE, per germline. V shed 0 bases and J shed 5 bases, with 8 bases lying between them. This CDR3 region has 13 residues. The clonotype originates from a man aged 45-60 years with acute or convalescent COVID-19. V gene TRBV5-6 combines with J gene TRBJ1-2, with unresolved D. Sample: peripheral blood. The CDR3 is CASSLGSPYGYTF. The CDR3, as DNA: TGTGCCAGCAGCTTGGGCAGTCCTTATGGCTACACCTTC.